These 7 T cell receptor beta chains were all obtained from the same sample, sequenced in a study of shared clonotypes between healthy human individuals. Assay: immunoSEQ multiplex PCR; the TCRdb copy retains only in-frame clones and omits some. Found here are some 480,000 clones, around 80% of them singletons; the top ten hold over 9.5%. Sample: PBMCs. The receptors derive from a woman aged 40 to 49 in good health. Some clones in this sample may be carry-over from other donors' samples.

The table lists this clone with a count of one. The chain couples TRBV19 to TRBJ2-7, with TRBD2 matching 9 bases. Per the germline V gene, CDR1 is LNHDA and CDR2 is SQIVND (reference sequence). Losses at the gene ends were 4 bases for V and 6 bases for J; bases not matched to a gene: 10. CDR3 length: 15 residues. DNA for the CDR3: TGTGCCAGTAGTAGATTAGCGGGAGATGTTGGCGAGCAGTACTTC. Its translation is CASSRLAGDVGEQYF.

This clone was observed once. The chain combines TRBV19 with TRBJ2-1; 7 nucleotides agree with TRBD1. CDR1 LNHDA and CDR2 SQIVND come from the germline V gene (reference sequence). V gave up 5 bases and J gave up 1 base; unmatched junction bases: 5. The CDR3 totals 15 residues. CDR3 nucleotides: TGTGCCAGTAGTCTTGGGGACAGTTCCTACAATGAGCAGTTCTTC. This gives the protein CASSLGDSSYNEQFF.

V and J are TRBV5-4 and TRBJ2-5; TRBD1 is a possible D gene (5 bases). Germline V lookup: CDR1 SGHNT, CDR2 YYREEE (reference sequence). The CDR3 loop spans 14 amino acids. V was pared by 4 bases and J by 2 bases, with 12 bases between. DNA for the CDR3: TGTGCCAGCAGCGATCGGACAAATCAAGAGACCCAGTACTTC. Its protein product is CASSDRTNQETQYF.

This chain joins TRBV5-4 and TRBJ1-2, with D possibly being TRBD1 (5 bases). Germline V gives CDR1 SGHNT, CDR2 YYREEE (reference sequence). The length of the CDR3 is 20 residues. V was shortened by 0 bases and J by 1 base, with 25 bases between the two germline ends. The CDR3 protein is CASSLGAVRQGASYNYGYTF. For the CDR3, the DNA is TGTGCCAGCAGCTTGGGAGCTGTGCGGCAGGGTGCCAGCTATAACTATGGCTACACCTTC.

The chain couples TRBV7-2 to TRBJ2-3, with D possibly matching TRBD2 (6 bases). The CDR3 extends over 15 amino acids. Trimming took 5 bases from V and 4 from J, leaving 16 bases between them. Looked up from germline, CDR1 is SGHTA and CDR2 is FQGNSA. For the CDR3, the DNA is TGTGCCAGCAGCGAAGGGACTGTTCCCGCAGATACGCAGTATTTT. Its protein product is CASSEGTVPADTQYF.

The chain combines TRBV29-1 with TRBJ2-1, with 9 bases aligning to TRBD2. There are 18 residues in the CDR3. Unmatched junction bases numbered 13, after V lost 4 bases and J lost 0 bases. Per the germline V gene, CDR1 is SQVTM and CDR2 is ANQGSEA. The CDR3 region is CSVVLREGRGSSYNEQFF. DNA for the CDR3: TGCAGCGTTGTTTTGCGGGAGGGCCGCGGTAGCTCCTACAATGAGCAGTTCTTC.

In DNA form, the CDR3 reads TGTGCCATCAGTGCTGGGACCTCAAATGGCTACACCTTC. As protein: CAISAGTSNGYTF. The chain couples TRBV10-3 to TRBJ1-2; a weak D match, TRBD1 (5 bases). Trimming shortened V by 4 bases and J by 6 bases, and 12 bases separated the two germline ends. The V gene's germline CDR1 is ENHRY and CDR2 SYGVKD. The CDR3 sequence is 13 residues long.